This is a list of T cell receptor beta chains from one sample in a study of cytomegalovirus exposure and HLA in healthy donors. Produced via immunoSEQ multiplex PCR; TCRdb's table is partial and in-frame only. The listing records approximately 80,000 clones. Sequenced input: PBMCs. The receptors were sampled from a young woman in good health and CMV-seronegative. CDR3s include the opening cysteine and the closing phenylalanine or tryptophan. D genes are given only for firm matches.

CDR3aa	CDR3nt	d_gene	v_gene	j_gene
CARSLDHGTPPNTGELFF	TGTGCCAGAAGCTTGGACCACGGGACACCCCCGAACACCGGGGAGCTGTTTTTT	-	TRBV5-3	TRBJ2-2
CASSAFSAGPDNEQFF	TGTGCCAGCAGCGCCTTCTCTGCGGGGCCCGACAATGAGCAGTTCTTC	-	TRBV9	TRBJ2-1
CASSSIAGQGRQPQHF	TGTGCCAGCAGCTCCATCGCAGGACAGGGCAGACAGCCCCAGCATTTT	TRBD1	TRBV5-8	TRBJ1-5
CASRGGQGRNQPQHF	TGTGCCAGCAGGGGGGGACAGGGGAGGAATCAGCCCCAGCATTTT	TRBD1	TRBV6-1	TRBJ1-5
CASSAGQVDEQYF	TGTGCCAGCAGCGCCGGACAGGTCGACGAGCAGTACTTC	TRBD1	TRBV11-1	TRBJ2-7
CASSIKVGPYEQYF	TGTGCCAGCAGTATCAAGGTGGGCCCCTACGAGCAGTACTTC	-	TRBV6-5	TRBJ2-7
CASSRGSSYNEQFF	TGTGCCAGTAGTCGGGGGAGCTCCTACAATGAGCAGTTCTTC	-	TRBV19	TRBJ2-1
CASSHSSGRYEQYF	TGTGCCAGCAGCCACAGTAGTGGGCGTTACGAGCAGTACTTC	-	TRBV11-2	TRBJ2-7
CASSQDVAGGYKYF	TGCGCCAGCAGCCAAGATGTTGCAGGGGGTTATAAGTACTTC	TRBD1	TRBV4-1	TRBJ2-7
CASSKGNYEQYF	TGTGCCAGCTCAAAGGGGAACTACGAGCAGTACTTC	-	TRBV18	TRBJ2-7
CASSPGGQSGKLFF	TGTGCCAGCAGCCCGGGGGGGCAGTCTGGAAAACTGTTTTTT	-	TRBV7-9	TRBJ1-4
CATSRDPPSGANVLTF	TGTGCCACCAGCAGAGATCCCCCGTCTGGGGCCAACGTCCTGACTTTC	-	TRBV15	TRBJ2-6
CASSLGGGAYGYTF	TGTGCCAGCAGCTTAGGGGGTGGGGCCTATGGCTACACCTTC	-	TRBV13	TRBJ1-2
CSAGGTPGSTF	TGCAGCGCCGGGGGAACCCCGGGGAGCACCTTC	-	TRBV20-1	TRBJ1-2
CATREGDGYTF	TGTGCCACCAGGGAGGGTGATGGCTACACCTTC	-	TRBV6-1	TRBJ1-2
CASKIGTGNTGELFF	TGTGCCAGCAAGATTGGGACAGGGAACACCGGGGAGCTGTTTTTT	TRBD1	TRBV6-1	TRBJ2-2
CASSTGQGAYEQYF	TGTGCCAGTAGTACGGGACAGGGTGCGTACGAGCAGTACTTC	TRBD1	TRBV19	TRBJ2-7
CASSYQTSSEQFF	TGTGCCAGCAGTTACCAGACTAGCAGTGAGCAGTTCTTC	TRBD2	TRBV6-6	TRBJ2-1
CASSSAGRQGRTQYF	TGTGCCAGCAGCTCTGCCGGGCGACAGGGGCGAACCCAGTACTTC	TRBD1	TRBV5-6	TRBJ2-5
CASSRDRPGTEAFF	TGTGCCAGCAGCAGAGACAGGCCTGGCACTGAAGCTTTCTTT	-	TRBV7-9	TRBJ1-1
CASSIADEAFF	TGTGCCAGTAGTATAGCAGATGAAGCTTTCTTT	-	TRBV19	TRBJ1-1
CASRLTGGATGELFF	TGTGCCAGCAGGCTGACAGGGGGGGCAACCGGGGAGCTGTTTTTT	TRBD1	TRBV6-5	TRBJ2-2
CASSFGQGTQPQHF	TGTGCCAGCAGTTTCGGACAGGGCACTCAGCCCCAGCATTTT	TRBD1	TRBV28	TRBJ1-5
CASSGKQGSVPGAPLHF	TGTGCCAGCAGTGGGAAACAGGGGTCGGTCCCTGGGGCACCCCTCCACTTT	TRBD1	TRBV6-1	TRBJ1-6
CASKRTDKFYEQYF	TGTGCCAGCAAAAGGACAGATAAGTTCTACGAGCAGTACTTC	-	TRBV6-1	TRBJ2-7
CASSVAGGNNEQFF	TGTGCCAGCAGCGTAGCGGGAGGAAACAATGAGCAGTTCTTC	TRBD2	TRBV9	TRBJ2-1
CASSQEDRGLDGYTF	TGTGCCAGCAGCCAAGAGGACAGGGGGCTGGATGGCTACACCTTC	TRBD1	TRBV4-2	TRBJ1-2
CASSTSLNTEAFF	TGTGCCAGTAGTACCTCCCTGAACACTGAAGCTTTCTTT	-	TRBV19	TRBJ1-1
CASSEGRQDGYGYTF	TGTGCCAGCAGTGAAGGGAGACAGGACGGCTATGGCTACACCTTC	-	TRBV6-1	TRBJ1-2
CASRTGNYGYTF	TGTGCCAGCAGGACAGGGAACTATGGCTACACCTTC	TRBD1	TRBV6-1	TRBJ1-2
CAWSVTLGNTGELFF	TGTGCCTGGAGTGTAACCCTAGGGAACACCGGGGAGCTGTTTTTT	-	TRBV30	TRBJ2-2
CASSSMDTYEQYF	TGTGCCAGCAGCTCTATGGACACCTACGAGCAGTACTTC	-	TRBV7-2	TRBJ2-7
CASSQDNLPEAFF	TGTGCCAGCAGCCAGGACAACCTACCTGAAGCTTTCTTT	-	TRBV7-9	TRBJ1-1
CASSLTTQGDTQYF	TGTGCCAGCAGCTTAACAACACAGGGAGATACGCAGTATTTT	-	TRBV7-9	TRBJ2-3